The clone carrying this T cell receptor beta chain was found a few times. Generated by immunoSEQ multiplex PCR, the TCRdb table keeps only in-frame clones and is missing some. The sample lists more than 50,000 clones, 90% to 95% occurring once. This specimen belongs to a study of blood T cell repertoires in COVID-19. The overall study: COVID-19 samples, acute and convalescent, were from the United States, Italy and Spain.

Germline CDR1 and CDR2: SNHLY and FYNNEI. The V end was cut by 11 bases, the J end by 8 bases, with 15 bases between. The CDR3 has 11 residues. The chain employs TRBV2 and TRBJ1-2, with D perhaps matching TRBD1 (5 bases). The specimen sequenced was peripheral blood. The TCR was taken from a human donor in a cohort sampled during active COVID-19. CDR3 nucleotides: TGTGCCCTCGGGGGTACTCTAGGCTACACCTTC. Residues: CALGGTLGYTF.